The T cell receptor (beta chain) under discussion was sequenced for a study of blood T cell repertoires in COVID-19. On the study more broadly: The United States, Italy and Spain provided the acute and convalescent COVID-19 samples. From T cells, B-cell-depleted T cells, or PBMCs came the material, which was cDNA or gDNA.

The CDR3 runs to 15 residues. Germline V CDR1 and CDR2: SGHDN, FVKESK. Trimming cost V 0 bases and J 0 bases, with 7 bases left between them. The method was immunoSEQ multiplex PCR; TCRdb's version includes in-frame clones alone and lacks a portion of them. Of under 250,000 clones listed, approximately 80% are singletons. The participants were between about 18 and 90 years old and came from some 23 US areas. In Cohort 3, a recovered donor had either two negative PCRs, clearance, or symptom resolution. The chain employs TRBV14 and TRBJ2-3; D call uncertain. Sequences were obtained from PBMCs or T cells enriched from blood (not recorded which). The TCR sequence derives from a man between 60 and 70 years old who had recovered from COVID-19. CDR3 coding DNA: TGTGCCAGCAGCCAAGAACTTATTAGCACAGATACGCAGTATTTT. This encodes CASSQELISTDTQYF.